This TCR beta chain emerged from a study of blood T cells in healthy people across ages. It was with a sample-barcoded 5' primer and a J-beta primer mix that a second PCR of roughly 7 to 12 cycles was run. One entry per CDR3 protein, called by TCRdb with MiXCR from the 5' RACE reads. The table records roughly 900,000 distinct CDR3 sequences, under 50% of them present only once. Losses at the gene ends were 1 base for V and 3 bases for J; bases not matched to a gene: 6. The CDR3 runs 17 residues. Germline V gene lookup returns CDR1 LGHDT and CDR2 YNNKEL (reference sequence). This clonotype was seen once.

Sequencing used blood. The chain combines TRBV3-1 with TRBJ2-3; 11 bases match TRBD2. The origin of this receptor is a man under 40 in good health. The CDR3: CASSQGTGLAVTDTQYF. The CDR3 DNA is TGTGCCAGCAGCCAAGGGACGGGACTAGCGGTGACAGATACGCAGTATTTT.